The 28 T cell receptor beta chains below come from one sample, sequenced in a study of blood T cell repertoires in COVID-19. The method was immunoSEQ multiplex PCR; TCRdb's version includes in-frame clones alone and lacks a portion of them. In the table there are about 210,000 clones, more than 70% of which are singletons. Material: peripheral blood. The receptors shown here come from a woman aged 45-59 years with acute or convalescent COVID-19.

CDR3 amino acids: CATSADSNYGYTF. The CDR3 DNA reads TGTGCCACCAGTGCCGACAGTAACTATGGCTACACCTTC. This rearrangement joins TRBV24-1 to TRBJ1-2; a possible D gene is TRBD1 (5 bases). The germline V gene encodes CDR1 KGHDR and CDR2 SFDVKD. The CDR3 is 13 residues long. Trimming removed 5 bases from V and 1 base from J, with 7 bases in between.

This chain connects TRBV7-6 to TRBJ2-1, with 12 bases lining up with TRBD2. The CDR3 is 16 amino acids. Germline V gene sequence: CDR1 SGHVS, CDR2 FNYEAQ. The V and J ends lost 5 bases and 8 bases, in that order; junction bases with no gene match: 10. The CDR3 region is CASSRGLAGSGDEQFF. CDR3 nucleotides: TGTGCCAGCAGCCGTGGACTAGCGGGATCGGGCGATGAGCAGTTCTTC.

This clone occurred a few times. CDR3: CASGFEDRDNSPLHF. As DNA, the CDR3 is TGTGCCAGCGGATTCGAGGACAGGGATAATTCACCCCTCCACTTT. The V gene is TRBV11-2, the J gene TRBJ1-6, with 8 bases lining up with TRBD1. CDR3 length equals 15 residues. V lost 8 bases, J lost 5 bases, and 8 bases stayed unmatched. Germline-derived CDR1 and CDR2 are SGHAT and FQNNGV.

This clone turned up a few times. The V call is TRBV19, the J call TRBJ1-6, with D hard to call. The CDR3 totals 17 residues. The V end lost 3 bases, the J end lost 8 bases, and 20 bases lay between the germline ends. Germline CDR1 LNHDA, CDR2 SQIVND (reference sequence). CDR3 loop: CASSIIRSTPGYSPLHF. CDR3 DNA: TGTGCCAGTAGTATCATTCGGTCTACCCCCGGGTATTCACCCCTCCACTTT. The full variable domain, rest sourced from reference TRBV19 and TRBJ1-6, is DGGITQSPKYLFRKEGQNVTLSCEQNLNHDAMYWYRQDPGQGLRLIYYSQIVNDFQKGDIAEGYSVSREKKESFPLTVTSAQKNPTAFYLCASSIIRSTPGYSPLHFGNGTRLTVT.

The chain is built from TRBV10-2 and TRBJ2-5; tentatively, D is TRBD2 (6 bases). Germline CDR1 and CDR2: WSHSY and SAAADI. The CDR3 is 12 amino acids. Between the trimmed V and J ends, which lost 2 bases and 5 bases, there was a span of 6 bases. Written as DNA, the CDR3 is TGCGCCAGCAGTGAGAGCGGGGAGACCCAGTACTTC. Encoded protein: CASSESGETQYF.

This clone was seen just once. J is TRBJ2-1 and V is TRBV3-1 (or the pseudogene TRBV3-2), with 8 bases lining up with TRBD2. V shed 5 bases and J 3 bases; nucleotides not matched to a gene: 9. The CDR3 consists of 16 residues. Germline V gene lookup returns CDR1 LGHDT and CDR2 YNNKEL (reference sequence). The CDR3 DNA is TGTGCCAGCAGCTCACCAGGACTAGCCGGCTACAATGAGCAGTTCTTC. It codes for CASSSPGLAGYNEQFF.

The J gene is TRBJ2-1, the V gene TRBV7-6; possibly TRBD1 for D (6 bases). Trimming stripped 6 bases from V and 3 bases from J, with 18 bases between. Germline loops: CDR1 SGHVS, CDR2 FNYEAQ. The CDR3 is made up of 16 amino acids. CDR3 loop: CASSQGGVRFYNEQFF. The CDR3 DNA reads as TGTGCCAGCAGTCAAGGGGGTGTCCGGTTCTACAATGAGCAGTTCTTC.

The chain recombines TRBV18 with TRBJ1-2; TRBD1 is a possible D gene (6 bases). The CDR3 runs to 15 residues. V was trimmed by 5 bases and J by 3 bases, leaving 16 bases between them. Germline values: CDR1 KGHSH, CDR2 LQKENI. As DNA, the CDR3 is TGTGCCAGCTCAGAGGACAGCCCTGTCGACTATGGCTACACCTTC. Protein sequence: CASSEDSPVDYGYTF.

This chain links TRBV7-3 with TRBJ2-1, with 11 bases fitting TRBD1. The CDR3 is 16 residues long. Germline V lookup: CDR1 SGHTA, CDR2 FQGTGA. V gave up 0 bases and J gave up 3 bases; unmatched junction bases: 1. CDR3 DNA: TGTGCCAGCAGCTTAACGGGACAGGGGGGCTACAATGAGCAGTTCTTC. It translates to CASSLTGQGGYNEQFF. Drawing the rest from reference TRBV7-3 and TRBJ2-1, the complete variable domain is GAGVSQTPSNKVTEKGKYVELRCDPISGHTALYWYRQSLGQGPEFLIYFQGTGAADDSGLPNDRFFAVRPEGSVSTLKIQRTERGDSAVYLCASSLTGQGGYNEQFFGPGTRLTVL.

J is TRBJ2-2 and V is TRBV5-4; no clear D gene. The CDR3 has 13 residues. Germline CDR1 and CDR2: SGHNT and YYREEE (reference sequence). V dropped 0 bases and J dropped 7 bases, with 7 bases sitting between them. The CDR3 DNA is TGTGCCAGCAGCTTGGATCCCGGCGGGGAGCTGTTTTTT. Translating it yields CASSLDPGGELFF.

The V call is TRBV18, the J call TRBJ2-7; 7 bases map to TRBD2. V trimming: 2 bases; J trimming: 6 bases; junction bases outside the gene matches: 1. CDR3 size: 12 residues. CDR1 and CDR2 (germline): KGHSH, LQKENI. DNA of the CDR3: TGTGCCAGCTCACCATCGGGGGGCGAGCAGTACTTC. It codes for CASSPSGGEQYF. The full variable domain, with the rest looked up from reference TRBV18 and TRBJ2-7, is NAGVMQNPRHLVRRRGQEARLRCSPMKGHSHVYWYRQLPEEGLKFMVYLQKENIIDESGMPKERFSAEFPKEGPSILRIQQVVRGDSAAYFCASSPSGGEQYFGPGTRLTVT.

In its sample, this clone was seen once. This rearrangement joins TRBV4-1 to TRBJ2-7, with a possible D match to TRBD2 (6 bases). Germline V gives CDR1 MGHRA, CDR2 YSYEKL. Trimming left V 3 bases short and J 0 bases short, with 12 bases between. The CDR3 has 15 amino acids. The CDR3 loop reads CASSQGHGGSYEQYF. The CDR3, as DNA: TGCGCCAGCAGCCAGGGTCACGGGGGCTCCTACGAGCAGTACTTC.

In the case of this clone: Other DNA sequences from this sample encode an identical CDR3 as well. V is TRBV4-1 and J is TRBJ2-1; 7 nucleotides align to TRBD2. The germline V gene has CDR1 MGHRA and CDR2 YSYEKL. V trimming: 0 bases; J trimming: 1 base; junction bases outside the gene matches: 3. The CDR3 has 16 amino acids. CDR3 region: CASSQDAGASYNEQFF. CDR3 DNA sequence: TGCGCCAGCAGCCAAGATGCGGGAGCATCCTACAATGAGCAGTTCTTC.

The genes are TRBV6-2 or TRBV6-3 and TRBJ2-2; 10 positions match TRBD2. This CDR3 is 17 amino acids long. The junction had 5 bases not matched to a gene; V was cut back by 4 bases and J by 0 bases. The V gene's germline CDR1 is MNHEY and CDR2 SVGEGT. CDR3 loop: CASSFYGTSANTGELFF. For the CDR3, the DNA is TGTGCCAGCAGTTTTTATGGGACTAGCGCGAACACCGGGGAGCTGTTTTTT.

The J gene is TRBJ1-4, the V gene TRBV4-2; D not certain. The CDR3 spans 13 residues. Germline V gene data show CDR1 as LGHNA and CDR2 as YNFKEQ. Trimming removed 8 bases at V and 5 bases at J, with 12 bases between. The DNA of the CDR3 is TGTGCCAGCGGCTCGACGGGGAATGAAAAACTGTTTTTT. Protein: CASGSTGNEKLFF.

The chain carries TRBV7-2 and TRBJ2-3; a weak D match, TRBD2 (5 bases). V lost 4 bases and J lost 2, with 10 bases in between. The length of the CDR3 is 14 residues. Germline V gene lookup returns CDR1 SGHTA and CDR2 FQGNSA. The CDR3 DNA follows: TGTGCCAGCAGCTCGACTACCTACACAGATACGCAGTATTTT. Its translation is CASSSTTYTDTQYF.

V and J are TRBV27 and TRBJ2-7; 11 nucleotides match TRBD2. The CDR3 consists of 15 residues. CDR1 and CDR2 from the germline V gene are MNHEY and SMNVEV (reference sequence). The trim removed 6 bases at V and 4 bases at J, leaving 8 bases unmatched. The CDR3 spells CASSLAGGLIYEQYF. The CDR3 DNA sequence: TGTGCCAGCAGCTTAGCGGGGGGGCTGATATACGAGCAGTACTTC.

This chain joins TRBV5-8 and TRBJ2-5; TRBD1 aligns across 7 bases. In germline, CDR1 is SGHTS, CDR2 YDEGEE. Trimming at V came to 6 bases and at J to 5 bases, leaving 10 bases not matched to a gene. This CDR3 comprises 14 residues. The CDR3 DNA follows: TGTGCCAGCACCATGGGACAGTTCATGGAGACCCAGTACTTC. As protein: CASTMGQFMETQYF.

This sequence joins TRBV13 and TRBJ2-7; 7 positions agree with TRBD2. Germline loops: CDR1 PRHDT, CDR2 FYEKMQ (reference sequence). The V and J ends lost 6 bases and 6 bases, in that order; junction bases with no gene match: 14. This CDR3 region has 15 residues. This CDR3 reads CASSPTGGTGGEQYF. CDR3 bases: TGTGCCAGCAGTCCCACGGGAGGTACGGGGGGCGAGCAGTACTTC. Full variable domain (outside the CDR3, taken from reference TRBV13 and TRBJ2-7): AAGVIQSPRHLIKEKRETATLKCYPIPRHDTVYWYQQGPGQDPQFLISFYEKMQSDKGSIPDRFSAQQFSDYHSELNMSSLELGDSALYFCASSPTGGTGGEQYFGPGTRLTVT.

The V and J genes are TRBV24-1 and TRBJ1-2; TRBD1 aligns across 9 bases. J gave up 3 bases and V 3 bases, and 4 bases lay outside the gene matches. The CDR3 loop spans 15 amino acids. Per the germline V gene, CDR1 is KGHDR and CDR2 is SFDVKD. The DNA for the CDR3 is TGTGCCACCAGTGATCCCACAGGGGGCGACTATGGCTACACCTTC. Protein sequence: CATSDPTGGDYGYTF.

The genes are TRBV18 and TRBJ2-5, with TRBD1 identical over 8 bases. The CDR3 has 16 amino acids. The germline V gene has CDR1 KGHSH and CDR2 LQKENI. Trimming took 3 bases from V and 3 from J; bases not matched to a gene: 9. For the CDR3, the DNA is TGTGCCAGCTCACCGAGGACAGGGAGTCGAAAAGAGACCCAGTACTTC. Amino acids: CASSPRTGSRKETQYF.

CDR3 bases: TGCGCCAGCAGCTTGTATGGGACTAGCCAAGAGACCCAGTACTTC. This translates into CASSLYGTSQETQYF. The rearrangement links TRBV5-1 to TRBJ2-5; 8 bases fit TRBD2. The V and J ends lost 1 base and 1 base, in that order; junction bases with no gene match: 3. CDR1 is SGHRS, CDR2 YFSETQ, per germline. The CDR3 extends over 15 amino acids.

The chain employs TRBV5-1 and TRBJ1-2; 7 positions agree with TRBD1. CDR1 SGHRS and CDR2 YFSETQ come from the germline V gene. Losses at the gene ends were 3 bases for V and 0 bases for J; bases not matched to a gene: 5. The CDR3 contains 15 residues. The CDR3 sequence: CASSWGTVANYGYTF. DNA of the CDR3: TGCGCCAGCAGCTGGGGGACAGTGGCTAACTATGGCTACACCTTC.

The J gene is TRBJ2-7, the V gene TRBV29-1; 8 bases line up with TRBD1. Germline values: CDR1 SQVTM, CDR2 ANQGSEA. V dropped 3 bases and J dropped 4; count of bases not matched to a gene: 11. The CDR3 contains 15 residues. The CDR3 DNA reads TGCAGCGTTGAGTGCAGGGACAGGTCGTTGTACGAGCAGTACTTC. Translation gives CSVECRDRSLYEQYF.

This chain links TRBV18 with TRBJ1-2, with TRBD1 identical over 8 bases. Germline lookup yields CDR1 KGHSH and CDR2 LQKENI. J lost 5 bases, V lost 4 bases, and 3 bases had no gene match. The CDR3 consists of 13 residues. The CDR3 spells CASSRGQDYGYTF. The CDR3 nucleotides are TGTGCCAGCTCACGGGGACAGGATTATGGCTACACCTTC.

This clone was recorded only once. This sequence joins TRBV3-1 (or the pseudogene TRBV3-2) and TRBJ2-6; 9 bases map to TRBD1. V lost 2 bases and J lost 0; bases outside the gene matches: 2. CDR3 length equals 17 residues. Germline V gene data show CDR1 as LGHDT and CDR2 as YNNKEL (reference sequence). Written as DNA, the CDR3 is TGTGCCAGCAGCCAAACAGGGGGCGCCTCTGGGGCCAACGTCCTGACTTTC. It is translated as CASSQTGGASGANVLTF.

V is TRBV5-1 and J is TRBJ2-3, with 7 bases lining up with TRBD2. The J segment lost 2 bases and the V segment lost 3 bases, leaving 3 bases of the junction unmatched. The CDR3 runs 14 residues. Germline V lookup: CDR1 SGHRS, CDR2 YFSETQ. CDR3 residues: CASSWTRFTDTQYF. As DNA, the CDR3 is TGCGCCAGCAGCTGGACTAGGTTCACAGATACGCAGTATTTT.

The chain recombines TRBV30 with TRBJ2-2; 7 bases agree with TRBD1. V lost 3 bases to trimming and J lost 0 bases; unmatched junction nucleotides: 1. There are 14 residues in the CDR3. Germline V gene sequence: CDR1 GTSNPN, CDR2 SVGIG (reference sequence). CDR3 residues: CAWRGTANTGELFF. CDR3 in DNA: TGTGCCTGGAGGGGGACAGCGAACACCGGGGAGCTGTTTTTT. The full variable domain, with the rest looked up from reference TRBV30 and TRBJ2-2, is SQTIHQWPATLVQPVGSPLSLECTVEGTSNPNLYWYRQAAGRGLQLLFYSVGIGQISSEVPQNLSASRPQDRQFILSSKKLLLSDSGFYLCAWRGTANTGELFFGEGSRLTVL.